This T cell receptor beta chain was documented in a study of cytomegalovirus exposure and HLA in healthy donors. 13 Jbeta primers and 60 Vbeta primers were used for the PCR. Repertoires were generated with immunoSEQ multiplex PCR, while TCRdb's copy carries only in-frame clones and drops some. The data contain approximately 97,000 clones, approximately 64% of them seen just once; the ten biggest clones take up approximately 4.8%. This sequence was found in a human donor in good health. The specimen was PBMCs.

The chain's CDR3 is CASSLGLALTDTQYF. CDR3 in DNA: TGTGCCAGCAGCTTAGGTTTAGCGCTAACAGATACGCAGTATTTT. The chain recombines TRBV7-9 with TRBJ2-3, with D maybe TRBD2 (5 bases). Germline V gene data show CDR1 as SEHNR and CDR2 as FQNEAQ (reference sequence). Trimming took 1 base from V and 3 from J, leaving 11 bases between them. The CDR3 is 15 amino acids.